The 3 T cell receptor beta chains listed next were all sequenced from one sample in a study of Graves' ophthalmopathy and Graves' hyperthyroidism. Transcripts of RNA were the source for amplifying TCR beta CDR3 regions. Following a first-round RT-PCR that used HTBI primers, a second-round multiplex PCR was carried out. TCRdb reprocessed the multiplex PCR reads with MiXCR, giving one entry per CDR3 protein. The table shows 350,000 to 400,000 distinct CDR3 sequences, with approximately 15% occurring only once. The sample taken for sequencing was peripheral blood. The receptors stem from a young woman with stable Graves' hyperthyroidism.

This clonotype was detected many times. V and J are TRBV6-1 and TRBJ1-1; maybe TRBD1 (6 bases). V was trimmed by 4 bases and J by 11 bases, leaving 11 bases between them. The germline gives CDR1 MNHNS, CDR2 SASEGT. The CDR3 extends over 11 amino acids. CDR3 sequence reads: CASSVGGAAFF. The CDR3 DNA reads as TGTGCCAGCAGTGTAGGGGGGGCCGCTTTCTTT.

The chain is built from TRBV7-6 and TRBJ1-2; 8 bases agree with TRBD1. Trimming removed 3 bases from V and 9 bases from J; junction bases left unmatched: 3. From germline, CDR1 is SGHVS and CDR2 FNYEAQ. The CDR3 spans 12 residues. The CDR3 DNA reads as TGTGCCAGCAGCTTGGACAGGGCTAGCTACACCTTC. Translating it yields CASSLDRASYTF.

The chain carries TRBV12-3 or TRBV12-4 and TRBJ1-5; TRBD1 aligns across 10 bases. V lost 6 bases, J lost 3 bases, and 8 bases stayed unmatched. The CDR3 contains 16 residues. In nucleotides, the CDR3 is TGTGCCAGCAGCCCTCCGGGACAGGGGAACAATCAGCCCCAGCATTTT. This sequence encodes CASSPPGQGNNQPQHF.